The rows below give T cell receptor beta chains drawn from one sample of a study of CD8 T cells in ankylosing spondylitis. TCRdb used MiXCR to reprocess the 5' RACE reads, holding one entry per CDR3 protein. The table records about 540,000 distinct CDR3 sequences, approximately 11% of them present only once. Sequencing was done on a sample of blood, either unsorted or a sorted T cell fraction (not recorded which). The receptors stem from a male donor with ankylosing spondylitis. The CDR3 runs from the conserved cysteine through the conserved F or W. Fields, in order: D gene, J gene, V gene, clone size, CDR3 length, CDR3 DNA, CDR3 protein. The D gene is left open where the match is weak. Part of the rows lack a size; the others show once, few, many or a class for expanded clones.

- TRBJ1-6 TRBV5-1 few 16 TGCGCCAGCAGCTCAGACGGGAGCTCCTATAATTCACCCCTCCACTTT CASSSDGSSYNSPLHF
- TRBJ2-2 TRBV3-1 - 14 TGTGCCAGCTCACCGGGCCAACGACCCGGGGAGCTGTTTTTT CASSPGQRPGELFF
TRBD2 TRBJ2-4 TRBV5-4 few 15 TGTGCCAGCAGCCCCGGGACTAGCGGGAAGGACATTCAGTACTTC CASSPGTSGKDIQYF
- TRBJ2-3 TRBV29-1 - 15 TGCAGCGTTGGGGGGGCAGACGGGCCCACAGATACGCAGTATTTT CSVGGADGPTDTQYF
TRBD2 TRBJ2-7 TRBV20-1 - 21 TGCAGTGCTAGCGGTAAGCTAAGGACTAGCGGGAGAGTTTTAACCTCCTACGAGCAGTACTTC CSASGKLRTSGRVLTSYEQYF
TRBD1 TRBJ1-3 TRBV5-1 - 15 TGCGCCAGCAGCTCGGACAGGGCCGGAGGAAACACCATATATTTT CASSSDRAGGNTIYF
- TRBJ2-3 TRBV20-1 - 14 TGCAGTGCTAGAGATACAGGGCCCAGGGATACGCAGTATTTT CSARDTGPRDTQYF
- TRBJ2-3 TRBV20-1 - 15 TGCAGTGCCCCAGGGTCCGTCCTTAGCACAGATACGCAGTATTTT CSAPGSVLSTDTQYF
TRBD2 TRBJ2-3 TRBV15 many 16 TGTGCCACCAGCAGAGATTGGACTAGCGGGTTGGATACGCAGTATTTT CATSRDWTSGLDTQYF
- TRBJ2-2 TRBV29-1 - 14 TGCAGCGTTGCTCCTCGTGCGAACACCGGGGAGCTGTTTTTT CSVAPRANTGELFF
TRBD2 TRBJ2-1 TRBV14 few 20 TGTGCCAGCAGCCAAGTTTATTCCCTAGCGGGAGTGACGAATAAGGGCGAGCAGTTCTTC CASSQVYSLAGVTNKGEQFF
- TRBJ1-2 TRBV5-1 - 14 TGCGCCAGCATCCTGTGGGGGGGACTCGTCGGCTACACCTTC CASILWGGLVGYTF
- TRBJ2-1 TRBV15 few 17 TGTGCCACCAGCAGAGATTCCCCGATCGGAGGGGACAATGAGCAGTTCTTC CATSRDSPIGGDNEQFF
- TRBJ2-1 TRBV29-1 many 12 TGCAGCGTCAACAAGGGCCCCAATGAGCAGTTCTTC CSVNKGPNEQFF
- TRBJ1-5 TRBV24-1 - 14 TGTGCCACCAGTAATCCAGATAGCAATCAGCCCCAGCATTTT CATSNPDSNQPQHF
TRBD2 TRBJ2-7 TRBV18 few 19 TGTGCCAGCTCACCACGGCTAGCGGGAGAAGGATTGGAAAGTTACGAGCAGTACTTC CASSPRLAGEGLESYEQYF
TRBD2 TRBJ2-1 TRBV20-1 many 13 TGCAGTGCCGGGACTAGCCTTGATACGGAGCAGTTCTTC CSAGTSLDTEQFF
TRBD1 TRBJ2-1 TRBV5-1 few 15 TGCGCCAGCAGCTTTTCCGGGACAGACTACAATGAGCAGTTCTTC CASSFSGTDYNEQFF
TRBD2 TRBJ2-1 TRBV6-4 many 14 TGTGCCAGCAGTGGGACTAGCGGGAGCAATGAGCAGTTCTTC CASSGTSGSNEQFF
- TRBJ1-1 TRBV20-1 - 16 TGCAGTGCTAGACAGAAGGGGATCTTCATGAACACTGAAGCTTTCTTT CSARQKGIFMNTEAFF
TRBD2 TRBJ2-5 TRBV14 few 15 TGTGCCAGCAGCCAAAGCGGGGGGAACCAAGAGACCCAGTACTTC CASSQSGGNQETQYF
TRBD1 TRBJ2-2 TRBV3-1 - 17 TGTGCCAGCAGCCGAGGGACAGGGGGGCGCGGGACCGGGGAGCTGTTTTTT CASSRGTGGRGTGELFF
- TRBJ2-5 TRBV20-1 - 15 TGCAGTGCTAGATTGATCGGCAGGGGTCAAGAGACCCAGTACTTC CSARLIGRGQETQYF
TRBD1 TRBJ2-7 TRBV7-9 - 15 TGTGCCAGCAGCTTAGAACAGGGGACATCCTACGAGCAGTACTTC CASSLEQGTSYEQYF
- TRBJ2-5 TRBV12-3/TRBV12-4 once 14 TGTGCCAGCAGTTTTACTTCTGGGCGGGAGACCCAGTACTTC CASSFTSGRETQYF
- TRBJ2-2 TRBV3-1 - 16 TGTGCCAGCAGCCAAGGGCGAAGGGGGGCGGCCGGGGAGCTGTTTTTT CASSQGRRGAAGELFF
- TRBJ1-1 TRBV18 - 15 TGTGCCAGCTCACCAATTAATTCCCGAGACACTGAAGCTTTCTTT CASSPINSRDTEAFF
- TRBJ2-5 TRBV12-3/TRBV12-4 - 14 TGTGCCAGCAGTTTCAGTGGGTCGTCTGAGACCCAGTACTTC CASSFSGSSETQYF
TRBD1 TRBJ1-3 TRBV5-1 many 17 TGCGCCAGCAGCACCGGGACAGAAACCTTCTCTGGAAACACCATATATTTT CASSTGTETFSGNTIYF
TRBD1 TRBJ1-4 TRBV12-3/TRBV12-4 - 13 TGTGCCAGCAGACAGGGGGCCACTGAAAAACTGTTTTTT CASRQGATEKLFF
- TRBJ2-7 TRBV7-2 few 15 TGTGCCAGCAGCTTAGCACTACAGGGATTCTCCGAGCAGTACTTC CASSLALQGFSEQYF
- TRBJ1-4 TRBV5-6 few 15 TGTGCCAGCAGCGTCCCGGGCCCGAGGGGTGAAAAACTGTTTTTT CASSVPGPRGEKLFF
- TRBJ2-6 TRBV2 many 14 TGTGCCAGCACATATCACAGTGGGGCCAACGTCCTGACTTTC CASTYHSGANVLTF
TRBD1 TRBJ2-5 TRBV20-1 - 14 TGCAGTGCGCCGGACAGGGTGGGCCAAGAGACCCAGTACTTC CSAPDRVGQETQYF
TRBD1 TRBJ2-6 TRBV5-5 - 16 TGTGCCAGCAGCTGGGACAGCCCTATTGGGGCCAACGTCCTGACTTTC CASSWDSPIGANVLTF
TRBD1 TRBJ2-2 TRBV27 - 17 TGTGCCAGCAGTATCGGACAGGGGGCGCAGGGCACCGGGGAGCTGTTTTTT CASSIGQGAQGTGELFF
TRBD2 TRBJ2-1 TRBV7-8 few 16 TGTGCCAGCAGCTTAGCAGGAGCGGGACTTTGGAATGAGCAGTTCTTC CASSLAGAGLWNEQFF
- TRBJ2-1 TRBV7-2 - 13 TGTGCCAGCAGCTTAGCCAAAGAGAATGAGCAGTTCTTC CASSLAKENEQFF
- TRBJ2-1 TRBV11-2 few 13 TGTGCCAGCAGCTTAGGTTTCCGCAATGAGCAGTTCTTC CASSLGFRNEQFF
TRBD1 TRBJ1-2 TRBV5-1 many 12 TGTGCCAGCAGTTTACAAGGGGGCGGCTACACCTTC CASSLQGGGYTF
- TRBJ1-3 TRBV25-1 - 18 TGTGCCAGCAGTGACCCCGCCTCGCAGACATATGAGGAAAACACCATATATTTT CASSDPASQTYEENTIYF
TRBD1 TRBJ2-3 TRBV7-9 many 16 TGTGCCAGCAGCTTAGGAGCAGGGGGTCAAGCAGATACGCAGTATTTT CASSLGAGGQADTQYF
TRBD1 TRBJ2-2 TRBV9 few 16 TGTGCCAGCGGAACATTAACAGGGGCATACACCGGGGAGCTGTTTTTT CASGTLTGAYTGELFF
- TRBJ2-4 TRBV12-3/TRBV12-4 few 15 TGTGCCAGCAGTTTGGGTGGACCGAGCAAAAACATTCAGTACTTC CASSLGGPSKNIQYF
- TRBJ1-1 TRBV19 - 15 TGTGCCAGTAGTCCGATCTCCGGGAGGAACACTGAAGCTTTCTTT CASSPISGRNTEAFF
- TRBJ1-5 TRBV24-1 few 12 TGTGCCACCAACGAGGGAGATCAGCCCCAGCATTTT CATNEGDQPQHF
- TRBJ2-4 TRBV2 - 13 TGTGCCGGGTCTGTAGTAGCCAAAAACATTCAGTACTTC CAGSVVAKNIQYF
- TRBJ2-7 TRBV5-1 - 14 TGCGCCAGCAGCCTCACAGGCCTCACGAACGAGCAGTACTTC CASSLTGLTNEQYF
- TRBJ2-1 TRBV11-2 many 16 TGTGCCAGCAGCCCCTACCCCGGGGGCCAATACAATGAGCAGTTCTTC CASSPYPGGQYNEQFF
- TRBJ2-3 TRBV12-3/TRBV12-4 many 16 TGTGCCAGCAGTTTAGAACTAGCCCGTTTCACAGATACGCAGTATTTT CASSLELARFTDTQYF
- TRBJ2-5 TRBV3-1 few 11 TGTGCCACCCTGGGGATAGAGACCCAGTACTTC CATLGIETQYF
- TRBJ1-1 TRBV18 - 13 TGTGCCAGCTCACCAACAGGGAGCACTGAAGCTTTCTTT CASSPTGSTEAFF